The 8 T cell receptor beta chains below come from one sample, sequenced in a study of cytomegalovirus exposure and HLA in healthy donors. Both 60 Vbeta primers and 13 Jbeta primers went into the PCR. This table comes from immunoSEQ multiplex PCR, and its TCRdb copy is limited to in-frame clones, with some not included. This table holds around 140,000 clones, approximately 86% found once. Sequencing was carried out using PBMCs. These TCRs come from a woman aged 40 to 50 in good health and CMV-seronegative.

The V and J genes are TRBV7-6 and TRBJ2-7; TRBD1 matches at 9 bases. CDR3 length equals 14 residues. CDR1 SGHVS and CDR2 FNYEAQ come from the germline V gene. The V gene end was trimmed by 5 bases and the J gene end by 2 bases; junction bases not matched to a gene: 4. DNA of the CDR3: TGTGCCAGCAGCAAGGGACAGGGCACCTACGAGCAGTACTTC. It specifies CASSKGQGTYEQYF.

This clone was found a few times. The CDR3 DNA reads as TGCGCCAGCAGTTTCCTAGCGGGTTTGAACACCGGGGAGCTGTTTTTT. It is translated as CASSFLAGLNTGELFF. The V gene is TRBV10-1, the J gene TRBJ2-2, with 8 bases matching TRBD2. The J segment lost 1 base and the V segment lost 5 bases, leaving 6 bases of the junction unmatched. The CDR3 is 16 residues long. From germline, CDR1 is WNHNN and CDR2 SYGVQD (reference sequence).

In nucleotides, the CDR3 is TGCGCCAGCAGCTTGGCCATAGTGAACACTGAAGCTTTCTTT. Residues: CASSLAIVNTEAFF. This rearrangement joins TRBV5-1 to TRBJ1-1; D is unclear. Trimming pared 0 bases from V and 0 bases from J, leaving 6 bases between. Per germline, CDR1 SGHRS and CDR2 YFSETQ. This CDR3 comprises 14 residues.

The chain joins TRBV11-1 to TRBJ2-5, with a possible D match to TRBD1 (5 bases). Germline V gene lookup returns CDR1 SGHAT and CDR2 FQDESV (reference sequence). V was shortened by 1 base and J by 4 bases, with 13 bases between the two germline ends. The CDR3 has 15 amino acids. CDR3 sequence (DNA): TGTGCCAGCAGCTTAGACAGGTGGGGTCGAGAGACCCAGTACTTC. Residues: CASSLDRWGRETQYF.

V usage is TRBV5-1 and J usage is TRBJ2-7; TRBD1 is a possible D gene (5 bases). V was cut by 4 bases and J by 0 bases, with 11 bases left in between. This CDR3 contains 14 residues. The V gene's germline CDR1 is SGHRS and CDR2 YFSETQ. For the CDR3, the DNA is TGCGCCAGCAGCCCTACAGACAGCTCCTACGAGCAGTACTTC. It codes for CASSPTDSSYEQYF.

The chain combines TRBV7-9 with TRBJ2-3, with D tentatively TRBD1 (7 bases). Germline V CDR1 and CDR2: SEHNR, FQNEAQ (reference sequence). The CDR3 runs to 12 residues. CDR3 sequence: CSPGGPTDTQYF. For the CDR3, the DNA is TGTTCCCCAGGGGGGCCCACAGATACGCAGTATTTT.

The rearrangement joins TRBV27 to TRBJ1-2; no clear D gene. This CDR3 has 13 amino acids. V was trimmed by 3 bases and J by 4 bases, leaving 9 bases between them. Germline V gives CDR1 MNHEY, CDR2 SMNVEV (reference sequence). CDR3 bases: TGTGCCAGCAGTTTCGGAGGAGCCTATGGCTACACCTTC. Translating it yields CASSFGGAYGYTF.

This clone has just a few counts. The gene calls are TRBV7-9 and TRBJ2-7; 11 bases fit TRBD2. CDR1 and CDR2 from the germline V gene are SEHNR and FQNEAQ (reference sequence). Trimming took 1 base from V and 2 from J; bases not matched to a gene: 1. This CDR3 has 15 residues. CDR3 sequence reads: CASSLGLAGPYEQYF. The CDR3 bases are TGTGCCAGCAGCTTAGGACTAGCGGGGCCCTACGAGCAGTACTTC.